Listed here are 28 T cell receptor beta chains from one sample, sequenced in a study of blood T cells in healthy people across ages. Next came a second PCR, run for roughly 7 to 12 cycles, which used a sample-barcoded 5' primer along with a J-beta primer mix. MiXCR, applied by TCRdb to the 5' RACE reads, yields one record per CDR3 protein. The data hold approximately 1,100,000 distinct CDR3 sequences, with under 55% observed a single time. The specimen sequenced was blood. The receptor source for this set is a woman aged 55-70 years in good health.

The rearrangement uses TRBV29-1 and TRBJ2-3, with a weak D call TRBD2 (7 bases). Trimming removed 7 bases at V and 3 bases at J, with 17 bases between. Germline V lookup: CDR1 SQVTM, CDR2 ANQGSEA. This CDR3 region has 14 residues. CDR3 nucleotide sequence: TGCAGCGGTGGGAGGGGGATAGAGACAGATACGCAGTATTTT. Translating it yields CSGGRGIETDTQYF.

This clonotype came up many times. The gene calls are TRBV2 and TRBJ2-5; D not resolved. V was cut by 6 bases and J by 0 bases, with 11 bases left in between. The germline V gene encodes CDR1 SNHLY and CDR2 FYNNEI. The CDR3 runs to 14 residues. CDR3 amino acids: CASRPHGYQETQYF. CDR3 nucleotides: TGTGCCAGCAGACCTCACGGATACCAAGAGACCCAGTACTTC.

The V and J genes are TRBV29-1 and TRBJ2-1; a possible D gene is TRBD1 (6 bases). The germline V and J ends were trimmed by 7 bases and 7 bases, with 20 bases remaining between them. This CDR3 comprises 14 residues. The germline V gene encodes CDR1 SQVTM and CDR2 ANQGSEA. The CDR3 DNA is TGCAGCGCCGCGGACAGCCCCACGCGGAATGAGCAGTTCTTC. This encodes CSAADSPTRNEQFF.

This chain joins TRBV29-1 and TRBJ2-7; 8 positions agree with TRBD1. The end of the DNA fits TRBJ2-5 better, so the J call may be wrong. The germline V gene has CDR1 SQVTM and CDR2 ANQGSEA. The CDR3 totals 12 residues. The CDR3 spells CSVLTGGQTQYF. CDR3 coding DNA: TGCAGCGTTCTCACAGGGGGTCAGACCCAGTACTTC.

This clonotype has only a few counts. This rearrangement joins TRBV6-5 to TRBJ2-2; TRBD2 matches at 8 bases. CDR3 length: 15 amino acids. The germline V gene has CDR1 MNHEY and CDR2 SVGAGI. V was pared by 2 bases and J by 5 bases, with 4 bases of the junction left unmatched. The CDR3 spells CASSYRGGQTGELFF. The CDR3 nucleotides are TGTGCCAGCAGTTACCGGGGGGGTCAAACCGGGGAGCTGTTTTTT.

This clonotype was detected only a few times. This chain joins TRBV20-1 and TRBJ2-7; maybe TRBD2 (5 bases). CDR1 and CDR2 from the germline V gene are DFQATT and SNEGSKA (reference sequence). The CDR3 is made up of 15 amino acids. V gave up 0 bases and J gave up 5 bases, with 17 bases separating them. The DNA for the CDR3 is TGCAGTGCTAGAGATCTCCAGCTAGCTAGACACGAGCAGTACTTC. This translates into CSARDLQLARHEQYF.

The chain uses TRBV20-1 and TRBJ2-7, with 8 bases fitting TRBD2. Unmatched junction bases numbered 7, after V lost 4 bases and J lost 5 bases. Germline V gene lookup returns CDR1 DFQATT and CDR2 SNEGSKA (reference sequence). There are 13 residues in the CDR3. Here the CDR3 reads CSAITGGRHEQYF. CDR3 nucleotide sequence: TGCAGTGCTATTACGGGAGGGAGGCACGAGCAGTACTTC.

This clonotype was detected only once. The V and J genes are TRBV3-1 and TRBJ1-2, with 9 bases matching TRBD1. The germline V gene encodes CDR1 LGHDT and CDR2 YNNKEL (reference sequence). The CDR3 is made up of 13 amino acids. The V gene end was trimmed by 3 bases and the J gene end by 7 bases; junction bases not matched to a gene: 3. The CDR3 DNA follows: TGTGCCAGCAGCCACGACAGGGGGTTTGGCTACACCTTC. It encodes CASSHDRGFGYTF.

The CDR3 coding sequence is TGTGCCAGCAGCTTATCGGGGCCAAATGAGCAGTTCTTC. Its protein product is CASSLSGPNEQFF. V usage is TRBV7-9 and J usage is TRBJ2-1; D could derive from TRBD1 or TRBD2 (5 bases each). V was cut by 2 bases and J by 7 bases, with 9 bases left in between. The CDR3 contains 13 residues. Per the germline V gene, CDR1 is SEHNR and CDR2 is FQNEAQ (reference sequence).

The J gene is TRBJ2-1, the V gene TRBV29-1; 7 bases map to TRBD2. V trimming: 2 bases; J trimming: 2 bases; junction bases outside the gene matches: 6. From germline, CDR1 is SQVTM and CDR2 ANQGSEA. The CDR3 contains 15 residues. CDR3 nucleotides: TGCAGCGTTGAACCCCTTGGGACTACCTACAATGAGCAGTTCTTC. This translates into CSVEPLGTTYNEQFF.

Here the CDR3 reads CAISSTSGELFF. CDR3 DNA sequence: TGTGCCATCAGCTCGACGTCCGGGGAGCTGTTTTTT. V usage is TRBV10-3 and J usage is TRBJ2-2; no reliable D call. Germline assignment: CDR1 ENHRY and CDR2 SYGVKD. This CDR3 contains 12 residues. Trimming left V 6 bases short and J 6 bases short, with 8 bases between.

This chain connects TRBV4-1 to TRBJ2-3; 14 positions match TRBD2. Germline V gives CDR1 MGHRA, CDR2 YSYEKL. J was trimmed by 4 bases and V by 1 base; bases with no gene match: 7. This CDR3 is 18 amino acids long. This chain's CDR3 is CASSQVQMTSGRADTQYF. In DNA form, the CDR3 reads TGCGCCAGCAGCCAAGTTCAAATGACTAGCGGGAGGGCAGATACGCAGTATTTT.

The chain uses TRBV27 and TRBJ2-7; 8 positions match TRBD2. The CDR3 sequence is 15 residues long. The junction had 6 bases not matched to a gene; V was cut back by 5 bases and J by 0 bases. The V gene's germline CDR1 is MNHEY and CDR2 SMNVEV (reference sequence). CDR3 coding DNA: TGTGCCAGCAGTCCCCCGGGGGGGGCCTCCTACGAGCAGTACTTC. Translating gives CASSPPGGASYEQYF.

The V and J genes are TRBV7-9 and TRBJ2-7; TRBD2 matches 8 bases. Trimming took 8 bases from V and 1 from J; bases not matched to a gene: 7. CDR3 length: 14 amino acids. The V gene's germline CDR1 is SEHNR and CDR2 FQNEAQ (reference sequence). CDR3 amino acids: CASVEREKSYEQYF. CDR3 bases: TGTGCCAGCGTTGAGCGGGAGAAGTCCTACGAGCAGTACTTC.

The J gene is TRBJ1-2, the V gene TRBV9, with D maybe TRBD1 (5 bases). Trimming took 3 bases from V and 6 from J, leaving 12 bases between them. The CDR3 extends over 13 amino acids. Germline assignment: CDR1 SGDLS and CDR2 YYNGEE. CDR3 sequence (DNA): TGTGCCAGCAGCGGGAGGGACGGAAATGGCTACACCTTC. Protein product: CASSGRDGNGYTF.

This clonotype turned up a few times. The rearrangement uses TRBV29-1 and TRBJ2-1, with TRBD2 identical over 8 bases. The CDR3 is 13 amino acids. Germline-derived CDR1 and CDR2 are SQVTM and ANQGSEA. The V gene end was trimmed by 6 bases and the J gene end by 9 bases; junction bases not matched to a gene: 10. The CDR3 is CSVLGSREGEQFF. The DNA for the CDR3 is TGCAGCGTACTGGGCTCACGGGAGGGTGAGCAGTTCTTC.

The chain couples TRBV6-6 to TRBJ2-3, with D possibly being TRBD2 (6 bases). Germline assignment: CDR1 MNHNY and CDR2 SVGAGI (reference sequence). V was pared by 6 bases and J by 2 bases, with 15 bases between. The CDR3 consists of 15 residues. Here the CDR3 reads CASSPGGSNTDTQYF. CDR3 bases: TGTGCCAGCAGCCCCGGGGGATCAAACACAGATACGCAGTATTTT.

The gene calls are TRBV2 and TRBJ2-7; D gene uncertain. Germline loops: CDR1 SNHLY, CDR2 FYNNEI. Trimming pared 4 bases from V and 2 bases from J, leaving 15 bases between. The CDR3 is 15 amino acids. CDR3 nucleotide sequence: TGTGCCAGCAGTGTGGGCCAAACGCCTCCCTACGAGCAGTACTTC. It is translated as CASSVGQTPPYEQYF.

In this sample, this clonotype turned up a few times. The chain is built from TRBV5-1 and TRBJ2-4; 8 bases are shared with TRBD2. The CDR3 consists of 17 residues. CDR1 SGHRS and CDR2 YFSETQ come from the germline V gene. J was trimmed by 8 bases and V by 1 base; bases with no gene match: 14. The CDR3 protein is CASSLTLAGPSTHIQYF. CDR3 DNA sequence: TGCGCCAGCAGCTTGACATTAGCGGGACCCAGTACCCACATTCAGTACTTC. The complete variable domain, with remaining parts taken from reference TRBV5-1 and TRBJ2-4, reads KAGVTQTPRYLIKTRGQQVTLSCSPISGHRSVSWYQQTPGQGLQFLFEYFSETQRNKGNFPGRFSGRQFSNSRSEMNVSTLELGDSALYLCASSLTLAGPSTHIQYFGAGTRLSVL.

V gene TRBV7-9 combines with J gene TRBJ2-7; D assignment may be TRBD1 or TRBD2 (5 bases each). Looked up from germline, CDR1 is SEHNR and CDR2 is FQNEAQ (reference sequence). Trimming stripped 6 bases from V and 0 bases from J, with 15 bases between. The CDR3 extends over 15 amino acids. For the CDR3, the DNA is TGTGCCAGCAGTCCCGGGACCTCCCTCTCCTACGAGCAGTACTTC. This translates into CASSPGTSLSYEQYF. Supplemented by reference TRBV7-9 and TRBJ2-7, the full variable domain reads DTGVSQNPRHKITKRGQNVTFRCDPISEHNRLYWYRQTLGQGPEFLTYFQNEAQLEKSRLLSDRFSAERPKGSFSTLEIQRTEQGDSAMYLCASSPGTSLSYEQYFGPGTRLTVT.

There are a few counts of this clonotype. This chain connects TRBV12-3 or TRBV12-4 to TRBJ2-7; TRBD2 matches 11 bases. This CDR3 has 16 amino acids. V was clipped by 5 bases and J by 7 bases; unmatched bases: 13. The CDR3 nucleotides are TGTGCCAGCAGTATGGGGTTAGCGGGAGGGGTGGGAGAGCAGTACTTC. It specifies CASSMGLAGGVGEQYF.

As regards this clonotype: One end of the junction fails to match germline, which may point to a read error. This sequence joins TRBV7-6 and TRBJ2-5; D gene unclear. Germline V CDR1 and CDR2: SGHVS, FNYEAQ. The CDR3 covers 12 residues. CDR3 DNA: TGTGCCAGCAGCCAAAACCAGGAGACCCAGTACTTC. Translation: CASSQNQETQYF. Full variable domain (remainder filled in from reference TRBV7-6 and TRBJ2-5): GAGVSQSPRYKVTKRGQDVALRCDPISGHVSLYWYRQALGQGPEFLTYFNYEAQQDKSGLPNDRFSAERPEGSISTLTIQRTEQRDSAMYRCASSQNQETQYFGPGTRLLVL.

The chain combines TRBV7-9 with TRBJ2-7; 7 nucleotides agree with TRBD1. The germline V gene encodes CDR1 SEHNR and CDR2 FQNEAQ (reference sequence). V shed 5 bases, J shed 3 bases, and the junction held 4 bases outside the gene matches. The length of the CDR3 is 13 residues. As DNA, the CDR3 is TGTGCCAGCAGCGGGACAGACCACTACGAGCAGTACTTC. This sequence encodes CASSGTDHYEQYF.

The chain joins TRBV28 to TRBJ2-3; TRBD2 agrees at 11 bases. This CDR3 is built from 16 residues. V lost 8 bases, J lost 1 base, and 8 bases stayed unmatched. CDR1 MDHEN and CDR2 SYDVKM come from the germline V gene. The chain's CDR3 is CASRPSGRMGTDTQYF. The CDR3 region has the DNA TGTGCCAGCCGTCCTAGCGGGAGGATGGGCACAGATACGCAGTATTTT.

This chain joins TRBV29-1 and TRBJ2-1; D unclear. The DNA end lines up better with TRBJ2-7; the J call may be wrong. The CDR3 sequence is 14 residues long. The V gene's germline CDR1 is SQVTM and CDR2 ANQGSEA. CDR3 sequence: CSVEDMNSYNEQYF. Written as DNA, the CDR3 is TGCAGCGTTGAAGACATGAACTCCTACAATGAGCAGTACTTC.

The chain is built from TRBV9 and TRBJ2-1; 7 nucleotides match TRBD2. CDR3 length: 13 amino acids. V trimming: 3 bases; J trimming: 4 bases; junction bases outside the gene matches: 1. Germline V gene data show CDR1 as SGDLS and CDR2 as YYNGEE. The CDR3 DNA follows: TGTGCCAGCAGCGCGCGGGAGTACAATGAGCAGTTCTTC. This translates into CASSAREYNEQFF.

The V and J genes are TRBV5-1 and TRBJ2-1, with 9 nucleotides matching TRBD2. The CDR3 is 14 residues long. Germline V gives CDR1 SGHRS, CDR2 YFSETQ. V dropped 8 bases and J dropped 4; count of bases not matched to a gene: 7. The CDR3 is CASTGTSPYNEQFF. CDR3 in DNA: TGCGCCAGTACCGGGACTAGCCCTTACAATGAGCAGTTCTTC.

This clonotype showed up just a few times. This chain connects TRBV5-1 to TRBJ2-7; unclear D gene. Germline lookup yields CDR1 SGHRS and CDR2 YFSETQ. The ends were cut back, 0 bases at V and 3 bases at J, with 10 bases in the middle. The CDR3 sequence is 14 residues long. CDR3 sequence: CASSLEAINYEQYF. For the CDR3, the DNA is TGCGCCAGCAGCTTGGAGGCGATTAACTACGAGCAGTACTTC.